This passage covers 25 T cell receptor beta chains from one sample sequenced in a study of breast tumors, draining lymph nodes, adjacent tissues. The lymph nodes were axillary draining lymph nodes from breast cancer patients. TCRdb ran MiXCR on the multiplex PCR reads and lists one entry per CDR3 protein. Of around 140,000 distinct CDR3 sequences listed, about 33% are singletons. The specimen sequenced was axillary lymph node tissue. Receptors were obtained from a female donor with breast cancer. Some clones in this sample may be carry-over from other donors' samples.

This clonotype came up a few times. The J gene is TRBJ2-1, the V gene TRBV7-2; 7 nucleotides line up with TRBD1. The CDR3 consists of 16 residues. The V gene's germline CDR1 is SGHTA and CDR2 FQGNSA. V dropped 5 bases and J dropped 3; count of bases not matched to a gene: 10. The DNA of the CDR3 is TGTGCCAGCAGCCTCCTCCCCGGGACAGTCTACAATGAGCAGTTCTTC. Its protein product is CASSLLPGTVYNEQFF.

This clonotype came up many times. The rearrangement links TRBV12-3 or TRBV12-4 to TRBJ2-5; D call uncertain. V was pared by 3 bases and J by 2 bases, with 7 bases between. There are 13 residues in the CDR3. This CDR3 reads CASSLSVQETQYF. Here the CDR3 DNA reads TGTGCCAGCAGTTTGTCGGTACAAGAGACCCAGTACTTC.

This clonotype was seen repeatedly, ten times or more. V gene TRBV20-1 combines with J gene TRBJ2-6; 8 nucleotides align to TRBD2. Trimming at V came to 3 bases and at J to 1 base, leaving 8 bases not matched to a gene. This CDR3 is built from 17 residues. CDR1 and CDR2 (germline): DFQATT, SNEGSKA (reference sequence). The CDR3 bases are TGCAGTGCTAGGGTCGGGGGGGCTCGGTCTGGGGCCAACGTCCTGACTTTC. This encodes CSARVGGARSGANVLTF.

This CDR3 is CASSSTSGGAIPDTQYF. The CDR3 DNA reads TGTGCCAGCTCATCTACTAGCGGGGGGGCCATTCCAGATACGCAGTATTTT. The chain has TRBV18 and TRBJ2-3, with TRBD2 matching over 13 bases. The V and J ends lost 5 bases and 4 bases, in that order; junction bases with no gene match: 9. The CDR3 runs to 17 residues. Germline V CDR1 and CDR2: KGHSH, LQKENI.

This clonotype was counted a few times. This may come from a read error, since a much larger clone is one base off. This chain links TRBV11-2 with TRBJ2-5; the D gene could be TRBD1 or TRBD2 (5 bases each). Germline CDR1 reads SGHAT; CDR2 reads FQNNGV. The CDR3 is 14 residues long. V gave up 1 base and J gave up 5 bases, with 11 bases separating them. CDR3 sequence reads: CASSLVRGPETQYF. In DNA, the CDR3 is TGTGCCAGCAGCTTAGTTAGGGGACCGGAGACCCAGTACTTC.

Of note for this clonotype: The CDR3 does not close with the conserved phenylalanine or tryptophan, likely indicating a read error. V is TRBV12-3 or TRBV12-4 and J is TRBJ2-3; possible D gene TRBD2, 6 bases. The CDR3 sequence is 11 residues long. CDR3 residues: CAGSLEGTQYL. In nucleotides, the CDR3 is TGTGCCGGCAGTTTGGAGGGTACGCAGTATCTT.

This clonotype was seen once. The chain combines TRBV9 with TRBJ1-1; D is undetermined. Between the trimmed V and J ends, which lost 9 bases and 4 bases, there was a span of 16 bases. The germline gives CDR1 SGDLS, CDR2 YYNGEE. The CDR3 runs 13 residues. CDR3 DNA: TGTGCCACCGAACCCAGAGAATTCACTGAAGCTTTCTTT. This sequence encodes CATEPREFTEAFF.

The chain joins TRBV20-1 to TRBJ2-3; TRBD2 might be the D (7 bases). Trimming removed 3 bases from V and 6 bases from J, with 19 bases in between. The CDR3 runs 15 residues. Germline V lookup: CDR1 DFQATT, CDR2 SNEGSKA (reference sequence). CDR3 loop: CSASMRGGAADTQYF. The CDR3 coding sequence is TGCAGTGCTAGCATGAGAGGGGGGGCGGCCGATACGCAGTATTTT.

At least ten counts were recorded for this clonotype. The rearrangement joins TRBV28 to TRBJ1-6, with D possibly being TRBD1 (5 bases). This CDR3 region has 12 residues. CDR1 and CDR2 from the germline V gene are MDHEN and SYDVKM. V lost 3 bases and J lost 8, with 5 bases in between. CDR3 in DNA: TGTGCCAGCAGTTTGGGGCATTCACCCCTCCACTTT. Its translation is CASSLGHSPLHF.

This clonotype came up many times. The CDR3 sequence: CASSLRTPQTLDEQYF. The CDR3 region has the DNA TGTGCCAGCAGCTTACGTACCCCCCAGACCCTTGACGAGCAGTACTTC. J is TRBJ2-7 and V is TRBV11-1; D call uncertain. CDR1 is SGHAT and CDR2 is FQDESV in the germline V gene (reference sequence). The CDR3 contains 16 residues. The germline V and J ends were trimmed by 2 bases and 5 bases, with 19 bases remaining between them.

The chain uses TRBV6-5 and TRBJ1-4; 8 positions agree with TRBD1. The CDR3 is made up of 16 amino acids. V shed 5 bases and J 8 bases; nucleotides not matched to a gene: 13. CDR1 is MNHEY and CDR2 is SVGAGI in the germline V gene. The CDR3 sequence is CASSHVPDRAAEKLFF. CDR3 sequence (DNA): TGTGCCAGCAGTCACGTTCCGGACAGGGCGGCGGAAAAACTGTTTTTT.

In the case of this clonotype: Lacking the conserved final phenylalanine or tryptophan, this CDR3 likely reflects a read error. The V gene is TRBV6-5, the J gene TRBJ2-7; D perhaps matches TRBD2 (6 bases). CDR1 and CDR2 from the germline V gene are MNHEY and SVGAGI. With 7 bases removed from V and 7 bases from J, the gap between germline ends came to 23 bases. The CDR3 is 15 amino acids. The CDR3: CASNHQRDWGDEQYL. DNA for the CDR3: TGTGCCAGCAATCATCAAAGGGACTGGGGAGATGAGCAGTACCTC.

This clonotype was seen only a few times. The chain employs TRBV6-6 and TRBJ1-1; no clear D gene. This CDR3 is 13 amino acids long. Trimming cost V 2 bases and J 7 bases, with 11 bases left between them. Germline values: CDR1 MNHNY, CDR2 SVGAGI (reference sequence). This chain's CDR3 is CASSYEVQFEAFF. The CDR3 DNA follows: TGTGCCAGCAGTTACGAGGTTCAGTTTGAAGCTTTCTTT.

This clonotype has at least ten counts. The V call is TRBV18, the J call TRBJ1-5; TRBD1 is a possible D gene (6 bases). Germline CDR1 is KGHSH and CDR2 is LQKENI. The length of the CDR3 is 16 residues. The ends were cut back, 0 bases at V and 2 bases at J, with 11 bases in the middle. The CDR3, as DNA: TGTGCCAGCTCACCACCGGGGGGCACGGGCAATCAGCCCCAGCATTTT. It is translated as CASSPPGGTGNQPQHF.

This clonotype was observed many times. This may arise from a read error, as a much more abundant clone is one base away. The rearrangement uses TRBV7-9 and TRBJ2-5; D perhaps matches TRBD2 (5 bases). The CDR3 contains 15 residues. CDR1 and CDR2 from the germline V gene are SEHNR and FQNEAQ (reference sequence). This CDR3 is CASSSTKGPWETQHF. The DNA of the CDR3 is TGTGCCAGCAGCTCAACTAAAGGGCCATGGGAGACCCAGCACTTC. Full variable domain (rest looked up from reference TRBV7-9 and TRBJ2-5): DTGVSQNPRHKITKRGQNVTFRCDPISEHNRLYWYRQTLGQGPEFLTYFQNEAQLEKSRLLSDRFSAERPKGSFSTLEIQRTEQGDSAMYLCASSSTKGPWETQHFGPGTRLLVL.

The rearrangement links TRBV9 to TRBJ1-6; D is unclear. Looked up from germline, CDR1 is SGDLS and CDR2 is YYNGEE. This CDR3 comprises 14 residues. Trimming shortened V by 4 bases and J by 14 bases, and 19 bases separated the two germline ends. The CDR3 loop reads CASSKAGWDPTLHF. The CDR3 nucleotides read TGTGCCAGCAGCAAGGCGGGGTGGGATCCCACCCTCCACTTT.

The chain couples TRBV6-1 to TRBJ2-3, with D uncertain. The CDR3 length is 14 residues. Trimming pared 5 bases from V and 2 bases from J, leaving 11 bases between. CDR1 and CDR2 (germline): MNHNS, SASEGT. The CDR3 region is CASSLDTPTDTQYF. The CDR3 DNA reads TGTGCCAGCAGTCTCGACACTCCCACAGATACGCAGTATTTT.

This clonotype was picked up many times. The J gene is TRBJ2-5, the V gene TRBV2; 8 nucleotides align to TRBD2. This CDR3 has 15 amino acids. The ends lost 6 bases at V and 3 bases at J; junction bases unmatched: 9. Germline V gene sequence: CDR1 SNHLY, CDR2 FYNNEI. CDR3 sequence: CASRPGLAGEETQYF. Here the CDR3 DNA reads TGTGCCAGCAGGCCTGGACTAGCAGGGGAAGAGACCCAGTACTTC.

This clonotype was counted many times. The chain carries TRBV7-9 and TRBJ1-2, with 7 bases aligning to TRBD1. The CDR3 covers 14 residues. V dropped 1 base and J dropped 2; count of bases not matched to a gene: 1. Germline values: CDR1 SEHNR, CDR2 FQNEAQ (reference sequence). Here the CDR3 reads CASSLEGQNYGYTF. The CDR3, as DNA: TGTGCCAGCAGCTTAGAGGGACAGAACTATGGCTACACCTTC.

As for this clonotype: The final CDR3 position lacks the conserved phenylalanine or tryptophan, pointing to a likely read error. The chain links TRBV29-1 to TRBJ1-2; no clear D gene. Trimming removed 6 bases at V and 0 bases at J, with 8 bases between. The CDR3 is 12 amino acids. Germline CDR1 SQVTM, CDR2 ANQGSEA. The CDR3 here is CSVVKPNYGYTL. The DNA for the CDR3 is TGCAGCGTCGTGAAACCTAACTATGGCTACACCCTC.

This clonotype was observed many times. CDR3 loop: CASSQTGGRGYTF. CDR3 nucleotides: TGTGCCAGCAGCCAGACGGGGGGCAGGGGCTACACCTTC. V is TRBV3-1 and J is TRBJ1-2, with D possibly TRBD1 on 6 matching bases. The V and J ends lost 3 bases and 8 bases respectively, with 13 bases between them. Germline lookup yields CDR1 LGHDT and CDR2 YNNKEL (reference sequence). The CDR3 is 13 residues long.

This clonotype occurred many times. CDR3 residues: CASSLAGTENQPQHF. Written as DNA, the CDR3 is TGTGCCAGCAGCTTAGCGGGGACAGAGAATCAGCCCCAGCATTTT. The rearrangement links TRBV7-9 to TRBJ1-5, with 7 bases fitting TRBD1. The J segment lost 4 bases and the V segment lost 0 bases, leaving 3 bases of the junction unmatched. This CDR3 region has 15 residues. Germline values: CDR1 SEHNR, CDR2 FQNEAQ (reference sequence). Full variable domain (outside the CDR3, taken from reference TRBV7-9 and TRBJ1-5): DTGVSQNPRHKITKRGQNVTFRCDPISEHNRLYWYRQTLGQGPEFLTYFQNEAQLEKSRLLSDRFSAERPKGSFSTLEIQRTEQGDSAMYLCASSLAGTENQPQHFGDGTRLSIL.

This clonotype has more than one count but fewer than ten. The gene calls are TRBV6-6 and TRBJ2-2; a possible D gene is TRBD2 (5 bases). Germline V gives CDR1 MNHNY, CDR2 SVGAGI (reference sequence). This CDR3 is 15 amino acids long. Deletions cut 0 bases from V and 6 bases from J, with 11 bases between. This CDR3 reads CASSYSAPGAGELFF. For the CDR3, the DNA is TGTGCCAGCAGTTACTCGGCCCCCGGGGCCGGGGAGCTGTTTTTT.

This clonotype was seen ten or more times. The chain uses TRBV12-3 or TRBV12-4 and TRBJ2-5, with a possible D match to TRBD2 (5 bases). The CDR3 runs to 15 residues. Trimming took off 5 bases at V and 4 bases at J, with 17 bases between the two ends. CDR3 residues: CASSLNEGGRETQYF. The CDR3 DNA sequence: TGTGCCAGCAGTCTCAACGAGGGCGGTAGAGAGACCCAGTACTTC.

Points on this clonotype: In this CDR3 the conserved last residue, phenylalanine or tryptophan, is missing, so a read error is likely. This chain links TRBV2 with TRBJ2-5, with D possibly being TRBD2 (5 bases). The V and J ends lost 8 bases and 2 bases respectively, with 6 bases between them. The germline gives CDR1 SNHLY, CDR2 FYNNEI. The CDR3 has 11 amino acids. The CDR3, as DNA: TGTGCCAGCGGGAGACAAGAGACCCAGTACCTC. Protein product: CASGRQETQYL.